Included here is one T cell receptor (beta chain) sequence, with context. What it recognizes is unknown. CD45RO-negative, CCR7-positively selected cells formed the naive CD8 fraction, excluding terminally differentiated effector memory CD45RA+ cells. The data derive from a study of shared clonotypes between healthy human individuals. Study-level results: Relative to clonotypes present in all four donors, those not shared had lower generation probabilities. Estimated richness values were generally larger in naive subsets than in memory subsets.

Some clones are missing from TCRdb's copy, which holds only in-frame ones; the method was immunoSEQ multiplex PCR. The table has about 2,200,000 clones, about 92% seen once; the top ten hold roughly 1.7%. The source of this sequence is a man in his late teens or twenties in good health. Some clones in this sample may be carry-over from other donors' samples. What was sequenced was naive CD8+ T cells from PBMCs.

The CDR3 here is CASSLGPGTAYEQYF. The DNA for the CDR3 is TGTGCCAGCAGCTTAGGCCCCGGGACAGCCTACGAGCAGTACTTC. The chain couples TRBV7-2 to TRBJ2-7, with 7 positions matching TRBD1. CDR3 length: 15 residues. Germline CDR1 SGHTA, CDR2 FQGNSA. V shed 1 base, J shed 2 bases, and the junction held 5 bases outside the gene matches.